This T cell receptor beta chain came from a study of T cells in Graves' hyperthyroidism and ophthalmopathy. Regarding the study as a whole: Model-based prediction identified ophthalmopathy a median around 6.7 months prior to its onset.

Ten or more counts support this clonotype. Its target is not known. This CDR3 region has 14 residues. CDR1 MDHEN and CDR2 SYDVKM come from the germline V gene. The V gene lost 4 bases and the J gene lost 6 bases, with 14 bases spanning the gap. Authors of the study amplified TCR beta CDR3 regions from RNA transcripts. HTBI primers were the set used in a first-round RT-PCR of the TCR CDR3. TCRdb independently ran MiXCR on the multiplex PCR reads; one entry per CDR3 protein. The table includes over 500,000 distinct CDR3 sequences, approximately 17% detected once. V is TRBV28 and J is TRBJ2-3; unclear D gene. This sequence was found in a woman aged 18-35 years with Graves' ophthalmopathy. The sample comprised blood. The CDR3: CASSWELNMDTQYF. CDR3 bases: TGTGCCAGCAGTTGGGAATTGAATATGGATACGCAGTATTTT.